This T cell receptor (beta chain) was documented in a study of T cell responses to AZD1222 COVID-19 vaccine. Background on the study: The analysis combined second doses at about 4 or about 12 weeks. Findings and limits, study-wide: White British people made up most donors, females outnumbered males, and clonal diversity was possibly underestimated. Recipients of two AZD1222 doses showed rising Spike-specific TCR breadth and depth. At baseline, seropositivity was found in only 5 to 7 AZD1222 recipients.

Measured with immunoSEQ multiplex PCR; TCRdb has only the in-frame clones, and not every one. The sample carries around 150,000 clones, less than 95% recorded once. As for this clone: No antigen is known for it.

CDR3 size: 14 residues. The V segment lost 2 bases and the J segment 2 bases; nucleotides outside the gene matches: 3. In germline, CDR1 is KGHSH, CDR2 LQKENI. The V gene is TRBV18, the J gene TRBJ2-7; 7 bases align to TRBD2. This clonotype originated in an adult in good health. The specimen was peripheral blood, collected on day 0 of AZD1222 vaccination. The CDR3 spells CASSPGRGPYEQYV. The CDR3 DNA reads as TGTGCCAGCTCACCAGGGAGGGGCCCCTACGAGCAGTACGTC.